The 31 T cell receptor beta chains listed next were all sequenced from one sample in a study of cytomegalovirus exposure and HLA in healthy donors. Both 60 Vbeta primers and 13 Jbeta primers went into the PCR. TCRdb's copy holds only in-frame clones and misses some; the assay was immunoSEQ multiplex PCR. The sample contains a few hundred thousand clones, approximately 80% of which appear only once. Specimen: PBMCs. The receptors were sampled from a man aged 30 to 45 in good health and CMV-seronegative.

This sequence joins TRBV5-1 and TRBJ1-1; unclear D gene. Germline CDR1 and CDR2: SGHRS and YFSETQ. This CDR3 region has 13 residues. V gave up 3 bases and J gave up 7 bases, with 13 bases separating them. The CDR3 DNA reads TGCGCCAGCAGCTCTACGACGGGTGATGAAGCTTTCTTT. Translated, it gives CASSSTTGDEAFF. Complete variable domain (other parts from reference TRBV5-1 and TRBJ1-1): KAGVTQTPRYLIKTRGQQVTLSCSPISGHRSVSWYQQTPGQGLQFLFEYFSETQRNKGNFPGRFSGRQFSNSRSEMNVSTLELGDSALYLCASSSTTGDEAFFGQGTRLTVV.

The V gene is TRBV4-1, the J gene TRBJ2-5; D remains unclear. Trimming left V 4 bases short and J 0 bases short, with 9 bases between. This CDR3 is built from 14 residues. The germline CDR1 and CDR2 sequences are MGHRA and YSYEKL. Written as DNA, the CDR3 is TGCGCCAGCAGCCCAGGATGGAACCAAGAGACCCAGTACTTC. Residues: CASSPGWNQETQYF.

The CDR3 DNA is TGTGCCAGCTCGCCTAAGGGGGCCTATGGCTACACCTTC. Its translation is CASSPKGAYGYTF. This chain uses TRBV18 with TRBJ1-2; 7 positions agree with TRBD1. Germline lookup yields CDR1 KGHSH and CDR2 LQKENI. This CDR3 is built from 13 residues. The V gene end was trimmed by 6 bases and the J gene end by 4 bases; junction bases not matched to a gene: 5.

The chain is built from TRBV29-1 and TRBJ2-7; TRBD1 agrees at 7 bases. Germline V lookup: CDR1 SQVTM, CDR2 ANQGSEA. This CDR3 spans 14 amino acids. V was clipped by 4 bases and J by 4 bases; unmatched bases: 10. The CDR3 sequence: CSVGNNRGGYEQYF. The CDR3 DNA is TGCAGCGTTGGAAACAACAGGGGTGGATACGAGCAGTACTTC.

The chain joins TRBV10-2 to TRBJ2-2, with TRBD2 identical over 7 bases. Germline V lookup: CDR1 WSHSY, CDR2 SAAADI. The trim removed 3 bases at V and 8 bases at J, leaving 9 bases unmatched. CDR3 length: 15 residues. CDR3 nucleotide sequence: TGCGCCAGCAGTGACAGCGGGGCACGACCGGGGGAGCTGTTTTTT. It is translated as CASSDSGARPGELFF.

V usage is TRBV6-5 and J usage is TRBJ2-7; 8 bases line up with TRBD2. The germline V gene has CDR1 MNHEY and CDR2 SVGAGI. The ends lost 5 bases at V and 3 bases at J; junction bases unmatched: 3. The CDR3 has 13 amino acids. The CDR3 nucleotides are TGTGCCAGCAGTACCGGGACTAGCTACGAGCAGTACTTC. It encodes CASSTGTSYEQYF.

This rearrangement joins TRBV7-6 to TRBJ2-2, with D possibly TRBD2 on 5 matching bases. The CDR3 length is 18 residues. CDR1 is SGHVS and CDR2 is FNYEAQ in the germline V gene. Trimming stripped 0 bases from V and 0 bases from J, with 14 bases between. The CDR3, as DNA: TGTGCCAGCAGCTTAGCAGGCGTTGGGAGAACGAACACCGGGGAGCTGTTTTTT. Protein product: CASSLAGVGRTNTGELFF.

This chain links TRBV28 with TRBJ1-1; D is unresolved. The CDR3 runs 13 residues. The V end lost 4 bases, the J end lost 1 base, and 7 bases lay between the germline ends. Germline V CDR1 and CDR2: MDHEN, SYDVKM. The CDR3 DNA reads TGTGCCAGCAGTTATATAGCGAACACTGAAGCTTTCTTT. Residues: CASSYIANTEAFF.

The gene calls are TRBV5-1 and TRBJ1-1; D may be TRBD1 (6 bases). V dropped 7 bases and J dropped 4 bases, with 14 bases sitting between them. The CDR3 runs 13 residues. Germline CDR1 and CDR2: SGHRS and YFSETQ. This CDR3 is CASRTTGRTEAFF. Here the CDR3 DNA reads TGCGCCAGCCGGACCACAGGGCGCACTGAAGCTTTCTTT.

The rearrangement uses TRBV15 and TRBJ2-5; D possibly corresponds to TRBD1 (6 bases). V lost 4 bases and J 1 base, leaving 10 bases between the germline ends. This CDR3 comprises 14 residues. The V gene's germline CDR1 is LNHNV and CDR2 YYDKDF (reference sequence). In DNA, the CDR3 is TGTGCCACCAGCACACAGGGTCCCCAAGAGACCCAGTACTTC. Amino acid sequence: CATSTQGPQETQYF.

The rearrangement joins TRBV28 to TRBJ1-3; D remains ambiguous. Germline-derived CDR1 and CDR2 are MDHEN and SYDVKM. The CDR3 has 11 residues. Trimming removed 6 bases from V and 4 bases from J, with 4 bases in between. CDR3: CASSVGNTIYF. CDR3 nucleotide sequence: TGTGCCAGCAGCGTCGGAAACACCATATATTTT.

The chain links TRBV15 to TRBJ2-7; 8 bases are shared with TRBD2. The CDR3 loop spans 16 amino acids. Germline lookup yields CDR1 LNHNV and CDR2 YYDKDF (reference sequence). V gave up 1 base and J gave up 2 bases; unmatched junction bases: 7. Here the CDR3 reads CATSRAVRGGPYEQYF. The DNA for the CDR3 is TGTGCCACCAGCAGAGCTGTTCGGGGGGGGCCCTACGAGCAGTACTTC.

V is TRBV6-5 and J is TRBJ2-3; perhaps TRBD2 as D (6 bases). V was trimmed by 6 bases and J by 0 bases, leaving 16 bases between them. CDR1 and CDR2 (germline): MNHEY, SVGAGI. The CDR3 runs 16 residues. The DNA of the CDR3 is TGTGCCAGCAGCTACGGGGACTCGATAAGCACAGATACGCAGTATTTT. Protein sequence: CASSYGDSISTDTQYF.

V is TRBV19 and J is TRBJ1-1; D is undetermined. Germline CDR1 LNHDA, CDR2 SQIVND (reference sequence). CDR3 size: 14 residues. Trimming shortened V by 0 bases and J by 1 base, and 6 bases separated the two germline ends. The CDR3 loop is CASSIDGRNTEAFF. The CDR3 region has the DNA TGTGCCAGTAGTATAGATGGCAGGAACACTGAAGCTTTCTTT.

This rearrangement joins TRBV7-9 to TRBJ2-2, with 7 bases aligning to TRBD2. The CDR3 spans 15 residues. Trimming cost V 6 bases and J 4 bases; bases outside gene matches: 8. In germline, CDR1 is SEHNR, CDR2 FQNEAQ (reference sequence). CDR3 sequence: CASSYGGVVTGELFF. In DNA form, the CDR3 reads TGTGCCAGCAGTTATGGGGGGGTCGTCACCGGGGAGCTGTTTTTT.

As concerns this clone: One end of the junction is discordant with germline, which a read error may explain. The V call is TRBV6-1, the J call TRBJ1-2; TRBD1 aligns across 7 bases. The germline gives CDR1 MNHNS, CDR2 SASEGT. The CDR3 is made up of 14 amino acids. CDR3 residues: CASNEEGRGVGYTF. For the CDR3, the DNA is TGTGCCAGCAATGAAGAGGGCAGGGGGGTGGGCTACACCTTC.

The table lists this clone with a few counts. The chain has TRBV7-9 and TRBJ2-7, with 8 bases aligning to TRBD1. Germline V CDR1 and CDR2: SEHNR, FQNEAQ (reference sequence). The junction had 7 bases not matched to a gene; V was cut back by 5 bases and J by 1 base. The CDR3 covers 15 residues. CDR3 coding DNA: TGTGCCAGCAGCCCCGGACAGGGAGCATCCTACGAGCAGTACTTC. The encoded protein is CASSPGQGASYEQYF.

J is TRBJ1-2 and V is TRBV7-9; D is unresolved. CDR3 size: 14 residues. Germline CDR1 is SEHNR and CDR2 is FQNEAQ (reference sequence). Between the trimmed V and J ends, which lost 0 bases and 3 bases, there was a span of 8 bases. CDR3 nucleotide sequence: TGTGCCAGCAGCTTAGCGCGGGTCGACTATGGCTACACCTTC. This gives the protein CASSLARVDYGYTF.

For the CDR3, the DNA is TGTGCCAGCACAAGATCGGGTCTTCAGCGGGGGGTTAACACCGGGGAGCTGTTTTTT. This encodes CASTRSGLQRGVNTGELFF. The chain recombines TRBV14 with TRBJ2-2; 9 positions agree with TRBD2. Trimming cost V 7 bases and J 2 bases; bases outside gene matches: 17. The CDR3 is made up of 19 amino acids. Germline V gene sequence: CDR1 SGHDN, CDR2 FVKESK. Full variable domain (outside the CDR3, taken from reference TRBV14 and TRBJ2-2): EAGVTQFPSHSVIEKGQTVTLRCDPISGHDNLYWYRRVMGKEIKFLLHFVKESKQDESGMPNNRFLAERTGGTYSTLKVQPAELEDSGVYFCASTRSGLQRGVNTGELFFGEGSRLTVL.

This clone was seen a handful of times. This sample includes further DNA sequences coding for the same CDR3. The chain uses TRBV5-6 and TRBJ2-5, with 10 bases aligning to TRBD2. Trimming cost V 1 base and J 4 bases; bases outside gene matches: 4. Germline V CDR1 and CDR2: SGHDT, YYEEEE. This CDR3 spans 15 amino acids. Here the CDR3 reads CASSLRASGGETQYF. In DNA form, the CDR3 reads TGTGCCAGCAGCTTGAGGGCTAGCGGGGGAGAGACCCAGTACTTC.

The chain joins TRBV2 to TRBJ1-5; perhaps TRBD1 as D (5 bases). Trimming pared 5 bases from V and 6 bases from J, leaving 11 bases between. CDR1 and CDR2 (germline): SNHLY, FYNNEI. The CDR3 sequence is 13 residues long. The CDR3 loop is CASSSGLGQPQHF. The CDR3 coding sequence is TGTGCCAGCAGTTCAGGGTTGGGTCAGCCCCAGCATTTT.

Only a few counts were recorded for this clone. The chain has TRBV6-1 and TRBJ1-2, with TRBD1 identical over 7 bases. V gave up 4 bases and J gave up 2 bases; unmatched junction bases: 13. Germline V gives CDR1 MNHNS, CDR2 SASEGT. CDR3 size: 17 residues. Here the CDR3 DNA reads TGTGCCAGCAGTGTATCCGCTTTCGGGACAGAAAACTATGGCTACACCTTC. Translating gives CASSVSAFGTENYGYTF.

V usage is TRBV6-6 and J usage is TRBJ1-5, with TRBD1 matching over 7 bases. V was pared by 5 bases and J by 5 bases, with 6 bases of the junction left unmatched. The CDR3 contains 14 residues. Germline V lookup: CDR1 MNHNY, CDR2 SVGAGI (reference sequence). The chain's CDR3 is CASSEGTDYQPQHF. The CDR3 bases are TGTGCCAGCAGTGAGGGGACAGACTATCAGCCCCAGCATTTT.

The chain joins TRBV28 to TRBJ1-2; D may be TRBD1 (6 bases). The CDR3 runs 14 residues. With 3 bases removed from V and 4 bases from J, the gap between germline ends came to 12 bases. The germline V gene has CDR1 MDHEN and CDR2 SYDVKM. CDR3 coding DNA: TGTGCCAGCAGTTTTCTACAGGGTACCTATGGCTACACCTTC. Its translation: CASSFLQGTYGYTF.

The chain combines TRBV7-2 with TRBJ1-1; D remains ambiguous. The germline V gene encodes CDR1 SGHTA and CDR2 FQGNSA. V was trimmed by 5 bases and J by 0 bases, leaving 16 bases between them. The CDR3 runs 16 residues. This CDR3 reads CASSIQGVGLNTEAFF. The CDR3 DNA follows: TGTGCCAGCAGCATCCAAGGAGTCGGGTTGAACACTGAAGCTTTCTTT. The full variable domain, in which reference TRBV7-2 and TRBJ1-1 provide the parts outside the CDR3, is GAGVSQSPSNKVTEKGKDVELRCDPISGHTALYWYRQSLGQGLEFLIYFQGNSAPDKSGLPSDRFSAERTGGSVSTLTIQRTQQEDSAVYLCASSIQGVGLNTEAFFGQGTRLTVV.

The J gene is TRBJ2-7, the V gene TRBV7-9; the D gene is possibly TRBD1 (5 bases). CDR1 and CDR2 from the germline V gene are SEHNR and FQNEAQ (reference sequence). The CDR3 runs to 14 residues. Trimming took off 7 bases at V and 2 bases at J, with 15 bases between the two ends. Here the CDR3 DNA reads TGTGCCAGCATGGGCAGGGATAATCCCTACGAGCAGTACTTC. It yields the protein CASMGRDNPYEQYF.

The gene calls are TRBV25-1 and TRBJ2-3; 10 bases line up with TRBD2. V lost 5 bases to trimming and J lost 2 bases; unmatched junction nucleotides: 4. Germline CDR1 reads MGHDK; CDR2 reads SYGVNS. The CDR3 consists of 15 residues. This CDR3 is CASSLLAGVTDTQYF. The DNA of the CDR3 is TGTGCCAGCAGTCTCCTAGCGGGGGTCACAGATACGCAGTATTTT.

CDR3 loop: CASSPAGAGETQYF. CDR3 coding DNA: TGTGCCAGCTCACCAGCAGGTGCAGGAGAGACCCAGTACTTC. The chain recombines TRBV18 with TRBJ2-5, with no clear D. CDR1 and CDR2 from the germline V gene are KGHSH and LQKENI. V was cut by 2 bases and J by 4 bases, with 11 bases left in between. The CDR3 covers 14 residues.

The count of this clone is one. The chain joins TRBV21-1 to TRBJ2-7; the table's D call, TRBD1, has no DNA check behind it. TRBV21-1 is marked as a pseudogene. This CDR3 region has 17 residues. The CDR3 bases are TGTGCCAGCTCCCCAGGAATAGGGCAGGGTCGTCCCTACGAGCAGTACTTC. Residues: CASSPGIGQGRPYEQYF.

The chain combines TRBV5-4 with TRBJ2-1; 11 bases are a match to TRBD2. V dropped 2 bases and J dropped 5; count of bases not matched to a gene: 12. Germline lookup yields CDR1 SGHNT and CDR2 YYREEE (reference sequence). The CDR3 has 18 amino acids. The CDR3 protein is CASSFGSSGGGNHNEQFF. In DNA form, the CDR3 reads TGTGCCAGCAGCTTCGGTAGTAGCGGGGGGGGAAATCACAATGAGCAGTTCTTC.

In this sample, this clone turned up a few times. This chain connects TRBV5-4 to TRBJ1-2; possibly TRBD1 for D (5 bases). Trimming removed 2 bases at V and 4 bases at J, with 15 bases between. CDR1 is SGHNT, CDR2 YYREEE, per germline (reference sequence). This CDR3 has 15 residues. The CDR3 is CASSFPGRTTYGYTF. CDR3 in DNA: TGTGCCAGCAGCTTCCCGGGACGGACTACCTATGGCTACACCTTC.